The 28 T cell receptor beta chains below were found in one sample sequenced in a study of blood T cell repertoires in COVID-19. Generated by immunoSEQ multiplex PCR, the TCRdb table keeps only in-frame clones and is missing some. In the table there are about 96,000 clones, roughly 83% of which are singletons. The source material was peripheral blood. These receptor sequences come from a woman aged 55-69 years with acute or convalescent COVID-19.

CDR3 coding DNA: TGTGCCACCAGTGATGGTATACTTTGGTACTTC. Translation: CATSDGILWYF. V is TRBV24-1 and J is TRBJ2-7, with D uncertain. V shed 3 bases and J shed 12 bases, with 11 bases lying between them. Germline CDR1 is KGHDR and CDR2 is SFDVKD. The CDR3 spans 11 residues.

The chain carries TRBV28 and TRBJ1-2; a possible D gene is TRBD1 (5 bases). CDR3 length: 12 residues. The germline V and J ends were trimmed by 6 bases and 5 bases, with 10 bases remaining between them. Germline V gene sequence: CDR1 MDHEN, CDR2 SYDVKM. The CDR3 reads CASRMAGYGYTF. The CDR3 coding sequence is TGTGCCAGCAGGATGGCAGGGTATGGCTACACCTTC.

The rearrangement uses TRBV6-5 and TRBJ1-1; a weak D match, TRBD1 (6 bases). The CDR3 length is 15 residues. Trimming pared 8 bases from V and 0 bases from J, leaving 16 bases between. Germline V CDR1 and CDR2: MNHEY, SVGAGI. The CDR3 is CASFFRGSLNTEAFF. The CDR3 DNA sequence: TGTGCCAGCTTTTTTAGGGGGTCCTTGAACACTGAAGCTTTCTTT.

CDR3 loop: CASSQEQRTEAFF. CDR3 nucleotide sequence: TGTGCCAGCAGCCAGGAACAGAGAACTGAAGCTTTCTTT. The rearrangement joins TRBV3-1 (or the pseudogene TRBV3-2) to TRBJ1-1; D gene uncertain. This CDR3 region has 13 residues. Trimming took 3 bases from V and 5 from J, leaving 10 bases between them. CDR1 is LGHDT, CDR2 YNNKEL, per germline (reference sequence).

The V gene is TRBV4-1, the J gene TRBJ2-7; possible D gene TRBD1, 5 bases. CDR1 and CDR2 (germline): MGHRA, YSYEKL. Trimming stripped 0 bases from V and 7 bases from J, with 13 bases between. There are 14 residues in the CDR3. The CDR3 nucleotides read TGCGCCAGCAGCCAAGATGAAGGGGTCAGGGAGCAGTACTTC. Encoded protein: CASSQDEGVREQYF.

The V gene is TRBV5-4, the J gene TRBJ2-5, with TRBD2 matching 7 bases. Germline V lookup: CDR1 SGHNT, CDR2 YYREEE (reference sequence). CDR3 size: 15 residues. J gave up 5 bases and V 4 bases, and 11 bases lay outside the gene matches. Here the CDR3 DNA reads TGTGCCAGCAGCAAAACCGGGACTATGGTGGAGACCCAGTACTTC. Encoded protein: CASSKTGTMVETQYF.

This rearrangement joins TRBV5-5 to TRBJ1-1; perhaps TRBD1 as D (6 bases). Germline lookup yields CDR1 SGHKS and CDR2 YYEKEE (reference sequence). V gave up 4 bases and J gave up 2 bases, with 12 bases separating them. The CDR3 covers 14 residues. The CDR3 region is CASSPWTANTEAFF. The CDR3 region has the DNA TGTGCCAGCAGCCCATGGACAGCCAACACTGAAGCTTTCTTT. The whole variable domain, remainder taken from reference TRBV5-5 and TRBJ1-1, is DAGVTQSPTHLIKTRGQQVTLRCSPISGHKSVSWYQQVLGQGPQFIFQYYEKEERGRGNFPDRFSARQFPNYSSELNVNALLLGDSALYLCASSPWTANTEAFFGQGTRLTVV.

The chain couples TRBV23-1 to TRBJ1-1, with D perhaps TRBD1 (5 bases). TRBV23-1 is marked as an open reading frame, function uncertain. Trimming cost V 8 bases and J 1 base, with 23 bases left between them. The CDR3 spans 17 residues. The CDR3, as DNA: TGCGCCAGCCCAACACCCCGGGGGGTAGGGGAGAACACTGAAGCTTTCTTT. This codes for CASPTPRGVGENTEAFF.

The chain links TRBV10-1 to TRBJ2-3; D perhaps matches TRBD2 (7 bases). There are 13 residues in the CDR3. Germline V gives CDR1 WNHNN, CDR2 SYGVQD (reference sequence). V dropped 5 bases and J dropped 6 bases, with 12 bases sitting between them. Here the CDR3 reads CASSRGAGDTQYF. The CDR3 nucleotides read TGCGCCAGCAGTCGGGGGGCCGGGGATACGCAGTATTTT.

The chain has TRBV5-1 and TRBJ1-1; a weak D match, TRBD1 (6 bases). The V and J ends lost 0 bases and 4 bases respectively, with 10 bases between them. This CDR3 contains 14 residues. The germline V gene has CDR1 SGHRS and CDR2 YFSETQ. The CDR3 DNA reads TGCGCCAGCAGCTTGGCAAGAGGGGGCACTGAAGCTTTCTTT. The encoded protein is CASSLARGGTEAFF.

This clone was recorded only once. This chain connects TRBV7-9 to TRBJ2-5, with TRBD1 identical over 8 bases. J lost 3 bases, V lost 5 bases, and 8 bases had no gene match. Germline-derived CDR1 and CDR2 are SEHNR and FQNEAQ (reference sequence). The CDR3 runs 15 residues. The CDR3 sequence is CASSARTGLEETQYF. DNA of the CDR3: TGTGCCAGCAGCGCCAGGACAGGGTTGGAAGAGACCCAGTACTTC.

This chain uses TRBV30 with TRBJ1-2, with D possibly being TRBD1 (6 bases). CDR3 size: 13 residues. Germline V gene sequence: CDR1 GTSNPN, CDR2 SVGIG (reference sequence). The V and J ends lost 3 bases and 8 bases respectively, with 16 bases between them. CDR3 residues: CAWRDGGHEGYTF. CDR3 DNA sequence: TGTGCCTGGAGGGACGGGGGGCATGAGGGCTACACCTTC. The whole variable domain, filled in from reference TRBV30 and TRBJ1-2, reads SQTIHQWPATLVQPVGSPLSLECTVEGTSNPNLYWYRQAAGRGLQLLFYSVGIGQISSEVPQNLSASRPQDRQFILSSKKLLLSDSGFYLCAWRDGGHEGYTFGSGTRLTVV.

In this sample, this clone turned up a few times. This chain joins TRBV6-5 and TRBJ2-3; the match to TRBD1 covers 12 bases. The ends lost 7 bases at V and 5 bases at J; junction bases unmatched: 4. Germline lookup yields CDR1 MNHEY and CDR2 SVGAGI. The CDR3 has 14 amino acids. CDR3 amino acids: CASTRDRGQDTQYF. CDR3 nucleotide sequence: TGTGCCAGCACTCGGGACAGGGGGCAAGATACGCAGTATTTT.

The table lists this clone with a few counts. The chain has TRBV5-1 and TRBJ1-1; D is ambiguous. This CDR3 contains 15 residues. Trimming took 5 bases from V and 1 from J, leaving 15 bases between them. CDR1 and CDR2 (germline): SGHRS, YFSETQ. In DNA form, the CDR3 reads TGCGCCAGCAGTCCCGGGAAGACGGGGAACACTGAAGCTTTCTTT. This encodes CASSPGKTGNTEAFF.

In its sample, this clone was seen once. The chain joins TRBV30 to TRBJ2-2; 12 nucleotides match TRBD2. The V and J ends lost 0 bases and 4 bases, in that order; junction bases with no gene match: 0. Looked up from germline, CDR1 is GTSNPN and CDR2 is SVGIG (reference sequence). The CDR3 spans 15 residues. CDR3 DNA: TGTGCCTGGAGTGTACTAGCGGGGGGCACCGGGGAGCTGTTTTTT. Its translation: CAWSVLAGGTGELFF. The variable domain in full, completed from reference TRBV30 and TRBJ2-2, reads SQTIHQWPATLVQPVGSPLSLECTVEGTSNPNLYWYRQAAGRGLQLLFYSVGIGQISSEVPQNLSASRPQDRQFILSSKKLLLSDSGFYLCAWSVLAGGTGELFFGEGSRLTVL.

The V and J genes are TRBV4-1 and TRBJ1-2; the D gene is possibly TRBD1 (5 bases). This CDR3 spans 16 amino acids. Germline loops: CDR1 MGHRA, CDR2 YSYEKL. V gave up 0 bases and J gave up 0 bases, with 11 bases separating them. The CDR3 DNA follows: TGCGCCAGCAGCCAAGATTCAGGACAAGCTAACTATGGCTACACCTTC. It is translated as CASSQDSGQANYGYTF.

CDR3: CASSFGQGADTQYF. The CDR3, as DNA: TGCGCCAGCAGCTTCGGACAGGGGGCAGATACGCAGTATTTT. The J gene is TRBJ2-3, the V gene TRBV5-1, with 10 bases that match TRBD1. Losses at the gene ends were 2 bases for V and 4 bases for J; bases not matched to a gene: 1. Germline loops: CDR1 SGHRS, CDR2 YFSETQ. CDR3 length: 14 residues.

The genes are TRBV28 and TRBJ1-6; no definite D call. V was shortened by 3 bases and J by 7 bases, with 10 bases between the two germline ends. CDR1 MDHEN and CDR2 SYDVKM come from the germline V gene. The CDR3 extends over 14 amino acids. The CDR3 loop is CASSFWAANSPLHF. DNA for the CDR3: TGTGCCAGCAGTTTCTGGGCCGCCAATTCACCCCTCCACTTT.

This clone has only one observation. This chain connects TRBV19 to TRBJ2-7; no firm D call. CDR3 length: 13 residues. V was pared by 4 bases and J by 0 bases, with 7 bases between. Per the germline V gene, CDR1 is LNHDA and CDR2 is SQIVND (reference sequence). CDR3 protein: CASSTGSSYEQYF. In DNA, the CDR3 is TGTGCCAGTAGTACTGGCAGCTCCTACGAGCAGTACTTC. Full variable domain (rest looked up from reference TRBV19 and TRBJ2-7): DGGITQSPKYLFRKEGQNVTLSCEQNLNHDAMYWYRQDPGQGLRLIYYSQIVNDFQKGDIAEGYSVSREKKESFPLTVTSAQKNPTAFYLCASSTGSSYEQYFGPGTRLTVT.

V usage is TRBV5-1 and J usage is TRBJ2-1; TRBD2 agrees at 9 bases. Germline assignment: CDR1 SGHRS and CDR2 YFSETQ. The CDR3 runs 17 residues. J gave up 0 bases and V 0 bases, and 4 bases lay outside the gene matches. CDR3 in amino acids: CASSLGLAGNSYNEQFF. DNA of the CDR3: TGCGCCAGCAGCTTGGGGCTAGCGGGGAACTCCTACAATGAGCAGTTCTTC.

The chain joins TRBV6-2 or TRBV6-3 to TRBJ2-2, with D perhaps matching TRBD1 (6 bases). The CDR3 is 16 residues long. V lost 5 bases and J 6 bases, leaving 19 bases between the germline ends. CDR1 is MNHEY, CDR2 SVGEGT, per germline. CDR3 bases: TGTGCCAGCAGTAGACTACAGGGCTTGGTTCCCGGGGAGCTGTTTTTT. Translated: CASSRLQGLVPGELFF.

The rearrangement joins TRBV27 to TRBJ1-5; 10 nucleotides line up with TRBD1. This CDR3 contains 16 residues. Germline V lookup: CDR1 MNHEY, CDR2 SMNVEV (reference sequence). Unmatched junction bases numbered 4, after V lost 2 bases and J lost 3 bases. CDR3 nucleotide sequence: TGTGCCAGCAGTTTAGTGGGACAGGGGATCAATCAGCCCCAGCATTTT. This translates into CASSLVGQGINQPQHF.

The rearrangement uses TRBV12-3 or TRBV12-4 and TRBJ2-7; D gene unclear. The CDR3 length is 13 residues. CDR3 in DNA: TGTGCTTCCCGGTTTGGCGGCTCCTACGAGCAGTACTTC. It is translated as CASRFGGSYEQYF.

J is TRBJ1-1 and V is TRBV5-5; D perhaps matches TRBD1 (5 bases). The germline gives CDR1 SGHKS, CDR2 YYEKEE (reference sequence). The CDR3 covers 14 residues. Trimming took 3 bases from V and 3 from J, leaving 12 bases between them. This chain's CDR3 is CASSSQIRDTEAFF. CDR3 DNA sequence: TGTGCCAGCAGCTCACAAATCAGGGACACTGAAGCTTTCTTT.

This clone was detected only once. V is TRBV28 and J is TRBJ1-6; D gene ambiguous. CDR3 size: 15 residues. Germline V gene sequence: CDR1 MDHEN, CDR2 SYDVKM. The V and J ends lost 6 bases and 1 base respectively, with 10 bases between them. CDR3 residues: CASRLRGSYNSPLHF. The CDR3 nucleotides are TGTGCCAGCAGGCTGAGAGGTTCCTATAATTCACCCCTCCACTTT.

This clone was counted a single time. The V gene is TRBV7-3, the J gene TRBJ2-2; D not resolved. There are 13 residues in the CDR3. CDR1 is SGHTA, CDR2 FQGTGA, per germline. V lost 6 bases to trimming and J lost 3 bases, with 8 bases between them. The CDR3 DNA reads as TGTGCCAGCAGGCAGCGCGACACCGGGGAGCTGTTTTTT. Residues: CASRQRDTGELFF. Drawing the rest from reference TRBV7-3 and TRBJ2-2, the complete variable domain is GAGVSQTPSNKVTEKGKYVELRCDPISGHTALYWYRQSLGQGPEFLIYFQGTGAADDSGLPNDRFFAVRPEGSVSTLKIQRTERGDSAVYLCASRQRDTGELFFGEGSRLTVL.

CDR3 bases: TGCGCCAGCAGCCAGGGGTCCCCTAATGAAAAACTGTTTTTT. Amino acid sequence: CASSQGSPNEKLFF. The rearrangement uses TRBV5-1 and TRBJ1-4; tentative D call: TRBD1 (6 bases). Trimming removed 4 bases at V and 3 bases at J, with 10 bases between. This CDR3 comprises 14 residues. Germline CDR1 SGHRS, CDR2 YFSETQ. Looking up the rest from reference TRBV5-1 and TRBJ1-4 gives the full variable domain: KAGVTQTPRYLIKTRGQQVTLSCSPISGHRSVSWYQQTPGQGLQFLFEYFSETQRNKGNFPGRFSGRQFSNSRSEMNVSTLELGDSALYLCASSQGSPNEKLFFGSGTQLSVL.

The genes are TRBV19 and TRBJ1-2; possible D gene TRBD1, 6 bases. Germline values: CDR1 LNHDA, CDR2 SQIVND (reference sequence). V lost 7 bases to trimming and J lost 0 bases, with 15 bases between them. The CDR3 runs to 15 residues. CDR3 nucleotides: TGTGCCAGTACCCGGACAGCTACCTCTAACTATGGCTACACCTTC. Its translation is CASTRTATSNYGYTF.